The rows below give T cell receptor beta chains drawn from one sample of a study of beta chain features in type 1 diabetes. Produced via immunoSEQ multiplex PCR; TCRdb's table is partial and in-frame only. The sample contains approximately 250,000 clones, around 16% of which appear only once. Sequencing input: naive CD4+ T cells from blood. These receptors were collected from a man aged 30 to 45 with type 1 diabetes. The CDR3 runs from the conserved cysteine through the conserved F or W. The D gene is left open where the match is weak. Clone size appears in some rows only: once, few, many, or a class for an expanded clone.

D gene	clone size	V gene	J gene	CDR3 DNA	CDR3 protein
TRBD1	few	TRBV7-2	TRBJ2-1	TGTGCCAGCAGCTTTGGACAGGGGGCAGATGAGCAGTTCTTC	CASSFGQGADEQFF
-	few	TRBV4-3	TRBJ2-1	TGCGCCAGCAGCGACTGGACCTACTACAATGAGCAGTTCTTC	CASSDWTYYNEQFF
-	few	TRBV30	TRBJ1-4	TGTGCCTGTTGTACGTCTCCGAATGAAAAACTGTTTTTT	CACCTSPNEKLFF
-	-	TRBV27	TRBJ1-4	TGTGCCAGCAGTTGGTCCGGACGGACTAATGAAAAACTGTTTTTT	CASSWSGRTNEKLFF
-	few	TRBV18	TRBJ2-7	TGTGCCAGCTCACCACTTTCCAGGGGAGACGAGCAGTACTTC	CASSPLSRGDEQYF
TRBD1	-	TRBV20-1	TRBJ2-7	TGCAGTGCCCGCCGGGACAGGGCATACTTC	CSARRDRAYF
-	-	TRBV10-3	TRBJ2-1	TGTGCCATCAGACCCGGGACTGAGGATGAGCAGTTCTTC	CAIRPGTEDEQFF
TRBD2	-	TRBV6-4	TRBJ2-1	TGTGCCAGCTCCCTACGGGGAGCGGGGAGCTCCTACAATGAGCAGTTCTTC	CASSLRGAGSSYNEQFF
-	few	TRBV12-5	TRBJ2-5	TGTGCTAGTGGCAAGACAGGCGGCGAGACCCAGTACTTC	CASGKTGGETQYF
TRBD1	few	TRBV29-1	TRBJ2-7	TGCAGCGTGGGGACAGGGTGGGAGCAGTACTTC	CSVGTGWEQYF
-	few	TRBV14	TRBJ1-5	TGTGCCAGCAGCCAAGATTCGAGTCAGCCCCAGCATTTT	CASSQDSSQPQHF
-	-	TRBV13	TRBJ1-2	TGTGCCAGCAGCCCCCGGGAAGATCCCTTCGGCTACACCTTC	CASSPREDPFGYTF
-	-	TRBV29-1	TRBJ1-2	TGCAGCGTGACACGAGGACAGCTATATGGCTACACCTTC	CSVTRGQLYGYTF
-	-	TRBV30	TRBJ1-5	TGTGCCTGGTCCGGCGGAGACTGGGAGCCCCAGCATTTT	CAWSGGDWEPQHF
-	-	TRBV30	TRBJ1-1	TGTGCCTGGAGTGTGCGGGGGAGCACTGAAGCTTTCTTT	CAWSVRGSTEAFF
TRBD2	few	TRBV9	TRBJ2-2	TGTGCCAGCAGCGTAGGAGGCGGGAGTGCCGGGGAGCTGTTTTTT	CASSVGGGSAGELFF
-	few	TRBV30	TRBJ2-6	TGTGCCTGGAGTCCGGGTGGGGCCAACGTCCTGACTTTC	CAWSPGGANVLTF
-	few	TRBV29-1	TRBJ2-5	TGCAGCGTTGAAGACAGGGCGGGAGAGACCCAGTACTTC	CSVEDRAGETQYF
-	-	TRBV28	TRBJ1-2	TGTGCCAGCAGCACGAGCGCGGGGGGCTACACCTTC	CASSTSAGGYTF
TRBD2	-	TRBV4-3	TRBJ2-5	TGCGCCAGCAGCCAAGTGGCAGCGGGAGACGGTGAGACCCAGTACTTC	CASSQVAAGDGETQYF
-	-	TRBV18	TRBJ2-1	TGTGCCAGCTCACCATACAGGAGAGATGAGCAGTTCTTC	CASSPYRRDEQFF
-	few	TRBV30	TRBJ2-7	TGTGCCTGGTCGGACTACACGGGGCCATACGAGCAGTACTTC	CAWSDYTGPYEQYF
TRBD2	-	TRBV28	TRBJ2-1	TGTGCCAGCCACAGTTTGTCACTAGCGGAGGGAATGAATGAGCAGTTCTTC	CASHSLSLAEGMNEQFF
-	-	TRBV29-1	TRBJ2-7	TGCAGCGTGGCAGACCCGGGACGGACCTCCTACGAGCAGTACTTC	CSVADPGRTSYEQYF
-	-	TRBV4-1	TRBJ1-1	TGCGCCAGCAGCCAAGGTAACATGAACACTGAAGCTTTCTTT	CASSQGNMNTEAFF
-	few	TRBV7-2	TRBJ2-7	TGTGCCAGCAGTGTTCAAAGCGCCAGCTACGAGCAGTACTTC	CASSVQSASYEQYF
TRBD2	few	TRBV27	TRBJ2-5	TGTGCCAGCACTACTAGCGGGAGCGAGACCCAGTACTTC	CASTTSGSETQYF
-	-	TRBV29-1	TRBJ2-7	TGCAGCGTTGAAGACCCATCCTCCTACGAGCAGTACTTC	CSVEDPSSYEQYF
-	-	TRBV4-3	TRBJ1-5	TGCGCCAGCAAACCCGGGACATATAGCAATCAGCCCCAGCATTTT	CASKPGTYSNQPQHF
-	few	TRBV14	TRBJ2-1	TGTGCCAGCAGCCAAGGAAGTACGGGGACAAGCCCGTTCTTC	CASSQGSTGTSPFF
-	-	TRBV28	TRBJ2-7	TGTGCCAGCGCTCCGGGTCCCCCCTACGAGCAGTACTTC	CASAPGPPYEQYF
-	-	TRBV25-1	TRBJ2-7	TGTGCCAGCAGTGAAGCGGCTGGCTACGAGCAGTACTTC	CASSEAAGYEQYF
-	few	TRBV4-1	TRBJ2-5	TGCGCCAGCAGCCAAGTAGAAGAGACCCAGTACTTC	CASSQVEETQYF
-	few	TRBV29-1	TRBJ2-5	TGCAGCGTTGAGGGGGTTGGGGAGACCCAGTACTTC	CSVEGVGETQYF
TRBD1	few	TRBV10-3	TRBJ2-4	TGTGCCATCAGTGAGGTGAATAGGGGGCTCCACTTC	CAISEVNRGLHF
-	-	TRBV2	TRBJ2-4	TGTGCCAGCAGTGAAAGACGTGGATTACTAGCCAAAAACATTCAGTACTTC	CASSERRGLLAKNIQYF
-	few	TRBV9	TRBJ1-1	TGTGCCAGCAGCGCGACTAGTCCCTTTTCAGAAGCTTTCTTT	CASSATSPFSEAFF
-	few	TRBV11-3	TRBJ2-5	TGTGCCAGCAGCTCCGAGAGGGAGACCCAGTACTTC	CASSSERETQYF
-	once	TRBV4-1	TRBJ1-2	TGCGCCAGCAGCCGCACAGATAACTATGGCTACACCTTC	CASSRTDNYGYTF
TRBD1	few	TRBV6-5	TRBJ2-5	TGTGCCAGCAAGACAGGGGGAGAGACCCAGTACTTC	CASKTGGETQYF
-	few	TRBV29-1	TRBJ1-1	TGCAGCGTTGCCAGAAACACTGGGAACACTGAAGCTTTCTTT	CSVARNTGNTEAFF
-	few	TRBV14	TRBJ2-5	TGTGCCAGCAGCCGGGCCAAGGGACAAGAGACCCAGTACTTC	CASSRAKGQETQYF
-	-	TRBV20-1	TRBJ2-1	TGCAGTGCGGGGCAGTACAATGAGCAGTTCTTC	CSAGQYNEQFF
-	-	TRBV11-2	TRBJ2-3	TGTGCCAGCAGCCGGGAAGGGCCGAGGGATACGCAGTATTTT	CASSREGPRDTQYF
TRBD2	-	TRBV15	TRBJ2-1	TGTGCCACCAGCAGAGAGACTAGCGGATACAATGAGCAGTTCTTC	CATSRETSGYNEQFF
TRBD1	few	TRBV10-3	TRBJ2-3	TGTGCCAGGAGGACAGGGCTCACAGATACGCAGTATTTT	CARRTGLTDTQYF
-	-	TRBV2	TRBJ2-1	TGTGCCAGCAGTGAAGTTTGGGAGCAGTTCTTC	CASSEVWEQFF
-	few	TRBV11-2	TRBJ2-7	TGTGCCAGCAGCCTCTCGACAGTCTCCTACGAGCAGTACTTC	CASSLSTVSYEQYF
-	-	TRBV11-2	TRBJ2-7	TGTGCCAGCAGCTTAGATCCACCGGGGTACTTC	CASSLDPPGYF
TRBD1	-	TRBV27	TRBJ1-4	TGTGCCAGCAGTTTATGGGACAGGGGCGGAAAACTGTTTTTT	CASSLWDRGGKLFF
-	few	TRBV19	TRBJ2-6	TGTGCCAGTAGTATCGGGACGGCCAACGTCCTGACTTTC	CASSIGTANVLTF
-	-	TRBV5-6	TRBJ2-3	TGTGCCAGCAGCTGGAAGGATACGCAGTATTTT	CASSWKDTQYF
TRBD1	few	TRBV27	TRBJ2-7	TGTGCCAGCAGTCCTGGACAGGCGTACTACGAGCAGTACTTC	CASSPGQAYYEQYF
-	few	TRBV29-1	TRBJ2-7	TGCAGCGTGGGGGCCGTCGGACGGAGCTACGAGCAGTACTTC	CSVGAVGRSYEQYF
-	few	TRBV7-2	TRBJ2-7	TGTGCCAGCAGCTATACAGGGATATACGAGCAGTACTTC	CASSYTGIYEQYF
-	few	TRBV10-3	TRBJ1-1	TGTGCCATCAGTGAATCTGTTGGGACGTCCGAGAGCACTGAAGCTTTCTTT	CAISESVGTSESTEAFF
-	-	TRBV29-1	TRBJ1-5	TGCAGCGTTGGCGAAGGCCGAGAGCCCCAGCATTTT	CSVGEGREPQHF
-	few	TRBV4-2	TRBJ2-7	TGTGCCAGCAGCCAAGAAATAGCTTCCTACGAGCAGTACTTC	CASSQEIASYEQYF